Included here is one T cell receptor (beta chain) sequence, with context. As yet, its antigen is unknown. V dropped 5 bases and J dropped 5; count of bases not matched to a gene: 11. Germline loops: CDR1 SGHVS, CDR2 FNYEAQ. This CDR3 spans 16 amino acids. The data originate from a study of cytomegalovirus exposure and HLA in healthy donors. Overall study context: Earlier, 95 million to 120 million unique TCR beta sequences were recovered from about 170 million T cells by an analysis. Regarding the study as a whole: Later analysis showed TCR association rates varying by HLA locus, highest for DRB1 and lowest for HLA-C. Among TCR beta chains of equal frequency, HLA-associated ones were more clonally expanded in a later analysis. For cytomegalovirus status, the classifier reportedly gave diagnoses with high specificity and sensitivity.

Amplification used 60 Vbeta primers and 13 Jbeta primers. Assay used: immunoSEQ multiplex PCR; TCRdb lists only in-frame clones, some missing. Of 100,000 to 150,000 clones in the sample, roughly four fifths were seen once. The specimen was PBMCs. The TCR comes from a woman in her forties in good health and CMV-seropositive. The J gene is TRBJ2-5, the V gene TRBV7-6; 10 nucleotides agree with TRBD1. CDR3 coding DNA: TGTGCCAGCAGCCCCGTCCAGGGACAGGGGCACGAGACCCAGTACTTC. It specifies CASSPVQGQGHETQYF.